This T cell receptor beta chain was profiled in a study of cytomegalovirus exposure and HLA in healthy donors. The CDR3 is made up of 13 amino acids. CDR1 is MNHNY, CDR2 SVGAGI, per germline (reference sequence). With 4 bases removed from V and 3 bases from J, the gap between germline ends came to 10 bases. PCR employed 60 Vbeta and 13 Jbeta primers. The method was immunoSEQ multiplex PCR; TCRdb's version includes in-frame clones alone and lacks a portion of them. Found here are some 150,000 clones, about three quarters of them singletons; the top ten hold under 0.8%. This sequence was found in a male donor in good health and CMV-seronegative. The sample taken for sequencing was PBMCs. This chain links TRBV6-6 with TRBJ2-7, with a possible D match to TRBD2 (5 bases). For the CDR3, the DNA is TGTGCCAGCAGTTTTAGCCGGGACTACGAGCAGTACTTC. Its translation is CASSFSRDYEQYF.